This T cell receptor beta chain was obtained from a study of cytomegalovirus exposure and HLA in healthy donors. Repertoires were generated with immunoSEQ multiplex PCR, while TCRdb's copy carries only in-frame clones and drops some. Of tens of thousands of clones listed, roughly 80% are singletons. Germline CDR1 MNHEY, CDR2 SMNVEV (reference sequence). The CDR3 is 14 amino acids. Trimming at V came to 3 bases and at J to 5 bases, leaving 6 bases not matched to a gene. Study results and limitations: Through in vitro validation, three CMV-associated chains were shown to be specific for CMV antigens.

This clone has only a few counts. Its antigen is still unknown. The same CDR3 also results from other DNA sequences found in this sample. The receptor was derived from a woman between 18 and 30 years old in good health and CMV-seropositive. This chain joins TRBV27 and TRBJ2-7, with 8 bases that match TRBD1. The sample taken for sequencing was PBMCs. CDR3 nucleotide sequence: TGTGCCAGCAGTTTCAACAGGGGGAATCACGAGCAGTACTTC. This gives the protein CASSFNRGNHEQYF.